The rows below give T cell receptor beta chains drawn from one sample of a study of T cell changes during pregnancy in multiple sclerosis. Repertoires were generated with immunoSEQ multiplex PCR, while TCRdb's copy carries only in-frame clones and drops some. The sample consists of under 110,000 clones, 80% to 95% of them appearing once. The specimen comprised peripheral blood, sampled in the second trimester of pregnancy. These receptors were obtained from a female donor with multiple sclerosis, enrolled in a pregnancy study. The CDR3 runs from the conserved cysteine through the conserved F or W. D genes are given only for firm matches. Rows may omit the clone size; those that give it use once, few, many or a size class.

d_gene	abundance	len	v_gene	j_gene	CDR3nt	CDR3aa
TRBD1	once	14	TRBV6-5	TRBJ1-1	TGTGCCAGCAGTTACGGGACAGGGGCAACTGAAGCTTTCTTT	CASSYGTGATEAFF
NA	NA	17	TRBV4-2	TRBJ1-3	TGTGCCAGCAGCCAAGCCCGCCCGGGGAGCTCTGGAAACACCATATATTTT	CASSQARPGSSGNTIYF
TRBD1	NA	15	TRBV6-5	TRBJ1-2	TGTGCCAGCAGTCACAGGGGAAAAGCTAACTATGGCTACACCTTC	CASSHRGKANYGYTF
TRBD2	NA	16	TRBV27	TRBJ2-2	TGTGCCAGCAGTCCCCGGACTAGCGGATTCACCGGGGAGCTGTTTTTT	CASSPRTSGFTGELFF
NA	NA	13	TRBV5-1	TRBJ2-1	TGCGCCAGCAGCTTATATAGCGGCAATGAGCAGTTCTTC	CASSLYSGNEQFF
TRBD1	few	15	TRBV7-2	TRBJ2-1	TGTGCCAGCAGCTTAGCTGGACAGGGGGCTTTCGAGCAGTTCTTC	CASSLAGQGAFEQFF
NA	once	17	TRBV5-6	TRBJ2-6	TGTGCCAGCAGCTTAACCCGGACCAGGGCTGGGGCCAACGTCCTGACTTTC	CASSLTRTRAGANVLTF
TRBD2	NA	14	TRBV7-9	TRBJ2-1	TGTGCCAGCAAGACTAGCGGGAGTATGGATGAGCAGTTCTTC	CASKTSGSMDEQFF
NA	NA	16	TRBV28	TRBJ2-3	TGTGCCAGCATAGGAGAGCACAGGATTCGCACAGATACGCAGTATTTT	CASIGEHRIRTDTQYF
NA	NA	17	TRBV2	TRBJ2-1	TGTGCCAGCGGAGGGACTTCAGGGTCCCCCAGCAACAATGAGCAGTTCTTC	CASGGTSGSPSNNEQFF
NA	NA	15	TRBV19	TRBJ2-1	TGTGCCAGTAAAGGACGAATAGCGCTTAACAATGAGCAGTTCTTC	CASKGRIALNNEQFF
TRBD1	NA	14	TRBV28	TRBJ1-3	TGTGCCAGCGGTCAGGGGGGCTCTGGAAACACCATATATTTT	CASGQGGSGNTIYF
TRBD2	NA	13	TRBV29-1	TRBJ2-2	TGCAGCGCCGGGACAGCGGGAGGCGGGGAGCTGTTTTTT	CSAGTAGGGELFF
NA	NA	15	TRBV29-1	TRBJ1-2	TGCAGCGTTGAAGAACCCCTTTTAAACGAGTATGGCTACACCTTC	CSVEEPLLNEYGYTF
NA	NA	11	TRBV20-1	TRBJ2-5	TGCAGTGCGGGGGGTGCAGAGACCCAGTACTTC	CSAGGAETQYF
TRBD2	NA	14	TRBV7-8	TRBJ2-3	TGTGCCAGCAGCTTCAGCGGGACCACAGATACGCAGTATTTT	CASSFSGTTDTQYF
NA	NA	15	TRBV7-8	TRBJ2-7	TGTGCCAGCAGCCCGCGGAGGGCCTCCCCATACGAGCAGTACTTC	CASSPRRASPYEQYF
TRBD1	NA	13	TRBV29-1	TRBJ1-4	TGCAGCGTGGGAACAGGGGGAGAAGAAAAACTGTTTTTT	CSVGTGGEEKLFF
TRBD1	NA	15	TRBV6-1	TRBJ2-5	TGTGCCAGCAGCCCCGCTCGGACAGGCGCCGAGACCCAGTACTTC	CASSPARTGAETQYF
TRBD2	NA	15	TRBV6-5	TRBJ2-1	TGTGCCAGCAGGCTTACTAGCGGGAGGAGAAATGAGCAGTTCTTC	CASRLTSGRRNEQFF
NA	NA	11	TRBV29-1	TRBJ1-3	TGCAGCGTTGACCAGGGAAACACCATATATTTT	CSVDQGNTIYF
TRBD1	once	14	TRBV2	TRBJ2-7	TGTGCCAGCACTCCCGGACAGGGCCTCTACGAGCAGTACTTC	CASTPGQGLYEQYF
TRBD2	NA	14	TRBV5-4	TRBJ2-1	TGTGCCAGCAGGCGAGCTAGCGGGAGTTTTGAGCAGTTCTTC	CASRRASGSFEQFF
NA	once	15	TRBV7-2	TRBJ1-3	TGTGCCAGCAGCTTCGGCGCTAGCTCTGGAAACACCATATATTTT	CASSFGASSGNTIYF
NA	NA	14	TRBV7-6	TRBJ2-7	TGTGCCAGCAGCTTAGACGGCAGGGCCTACGAGCAGTACTTC	CASSLDGRAYEQYF
NA	NA	15	TRBV5-1	TRBJ2-6	TGCGCCAGCAGCTTGCTAGGCTCTGGGGCCAACGTCCTGACTTTC	CASSLLGSGANVLTF
NA	NA	13	TRBV14	TRBJ1-2	TGTGCCAGCAGCCAAGACGAAAGCCATGGCTACACCTTC	CASSQDESHGYTF
NA	NA	13	TRBV19	TRBJ2-2	TGTGCCAGTAGTCCCGACAGGCCCGGGGAGCTGTTTTTT	CASSPDRPGELFF
NA	NA	14	TRBV28	TRBJ2-1	TGTGCCAGCAGTCCCCCAAGCGGGTACAATGAGCAGTTCTTC	CASSPPSGYNEQFF
NA	NA	15	TRBV7-2	TRBJ1-5	TGTGCCAGCAGCTTACGGGGGTCGCCCAATCAGCCCCAGCATTTT	CASSLRGSPNQPQHF
TRBD2	NA	15	TRBV7-9	TRBJ2-7	TGTGCCAGCAGCTTCGGGACTAGCGGGAGTTACGAGCAGTACTTC	CASSFGTSGSYEQYF
TRBD1	NA	15	TRBV27	TRBJ1-1	TGTGCCAGCAGTCTCCACAGGGGGCAAGGGACTGAAGCTTTCTTT	CASSLHRGQGTEAFF
NA	NA	13	TRBV5-1	TRBJ1-5	TGCGCCAGCAGCTTGTTAGGGGGTCAGCCCCAGCATTTT	CASSLLGGQPQHF
TRBD2	NA	15	TRBV19	TRBJ2-2	TGTGCCAGTAGTATGGCGGGAGGCGGAACCGGGGAGCTGTTTTTT	CASSMAGGGTGELFF
NA	many	12	TRBV28	TRBJ2-1	TGTGCCAGCAGTTCCCTAGCCAATGAGCAGTTCTTC	CASSSLANEQFF
TRBD2	NA	19	TRBV29-1	TRBJ2-3	TGCAGCGTGGCCCCAACGAGGACTAGCGGGAAACCCGGCACAGATACGCAGTATTTT	CSVAPTRTSGKPGTDTQYF
TRBD2	NA	15	TRBV30	TRBJ2-7	TGTGCCTGGAGTCATCCGGAACTAGCGGGTTACGAGCAGTACTTC	CAWSHPELAGYEQYF
TRBD1	NA	17	TRBV14	TRBJ2-5	TGTGCCAGCAGCCAAGAAATCCAGGGGGTCCGGCAAGAGACCCAGTACTTC	CASSQEIQGVRQETQYF
NA	once	16	TRBV15	TRBJ2-3	TGTGCCACCAGCAGAGAGGATGGAGCCCACACAGATACGCAGTATTTT	CATSREDGAHTDTQYF
NA	NA	13	TRBV9	TRBJ1-2	TGTGCCAGCAGCGTAGTCGCAGGGACAGGCTACACCTTC	CASSVVAGTGYTF
NA	NA	13	TRBV19	TRBJ2-1	TGTGCCAGTAGTGAGGACAGTCCGAATGAGCAGTTCTTC	CASSEDSPNEQFF
NA	NA	13	TRBV11-3	TRBJ2-3	TGTGCCAGCAGCGGGAGCTACCGAGATACGCAGTATTTT	CASSGSYRDTQYF
TRBD2	NA	16	TRBV29-1	TRBJ2-1	TGCAGCGCCCAGGGACTAGCGGGCCCCTCCTACAATGAGCAGTTCTTC	CSAQGLAGPSYNEQFF
NA	NA	17	TRBV5-1	TRBJ2-1	TGCGCCAGCAGCTTAAATCAATTGCAGGGTAGGCTTCATGAGCAGTTCTTC	CASSLNQLQGRLHEQFF
NA	NA	13	TRBV29-1	TRBJ2-3	TGCAGCGCTGATCGGGAGCCCACAGATACGCAGTATTTT	CSADREPTDTQYF
TRBD1	once	17	TRBV10-3	TRBJ2-2	TGTGCCATCAGTGAGACTCGAGGGACAGCGAAAAGCGGGGAGCTGTTTTTT	CAISETRGTAKSGELFF
TRBD2	NA	15	TRBV9	TRBJ2-3	TGTGCCAGCAGCGTAGGGGCGGGAGCGGGAGATACGCAGTATTTT	CASSVGAGAGDTQYF
TRBD1	NA	17	TRBV5-1	TRBJ2-5	TGCGCCAGCAGCTTGGCCGTATTGGACAGGGGTCAAGAGACCCAGTACTTC	CASSLAVLDRGQETQYF
TRBD1	NA	15	TRBV6-6	TRBJ1-5	TGTGCCAGCAGCGAAACGGACAGGGTCGGGCAGCCCCAGCATTTT	CASSETDRVGQPQHF
TRBD1	NA	14	TRBV5-4	TRBJ2-7	TGTGCCAGCAGCTTGGCGGGACAGCCCTACGAGCAGTACTTC	CASSLAGQPYEQYF
NA	once	13	TRBV27	TRBJ2-7	TGTGCCAGCAGTTACTCAGGCCCCTACGAGCAGTACTTC	CASSYSGPYEQYF
TRBD1	NA	11	TRBV20-1	TRBJ2-1	TGCAGTGCTCCTGAGGACAGGGGAAGTGTCTTC	CSAPEDRGSVF
NA	NA	17	TRBV14	TRBJ1-1	TGTGCCAGCAGCCCGATCGCTTTGACAGGAGTAAACACTGAAGCTTTCTTT	CASSPIALTGVNTEAFF
NA	NA	12	TRBV19	TRBJ2-2	TGTGCCACCGGACAGAACACCGGGGAGCTGTTTTTT	CATGQNTGELFF
NA	NA	15	TRBV7-8	TRBJ1-5	TGTGCCAGCAGCCGACAGGACGCCTGGAATCAGCCCCAGCATTTT	CASSRQDAWNQPQHF
TRBD1	NA	15	TRBV19	TRBJ2-1	TGTGCCAGTAGTATAGGGGGACAGTCCTACAATGAGCAGTTCTTC	CASSIGGQSYNEQFF
NA	few	15	TRBV7-2	TRBJ1-5	TGTGCCAGCAGCTTAGCCGGGACTTACAATCAGCCCCAGCATTTT	CASSLAGTYNQPQHF
TRBD2	NA	19	TRBV4-3	TRBJ2-2	TGCGCCAGCAGCCCGAGCAAACTAGCGGAACCTACGAACACCGGGGAGCTGTTTTTT	CASSPSKLAEPTNTGELFF